Included here is one T cell receptor beta chain sequence, with context. Antigen: not known. The sample contains more than one DNA sequence encoding this CDR3. This entry comes from a study of Ad26.COV2.S vaccination and SARS-CoV-2 variants. The overall study: The Ad26.COV2.S arm of the COV1001 trial was where the donor was placed. Intramuscular Ad26.COV2.S doses were given once or twice, 56 days apart. Study-wide findings and caveats: Total T cell responses, in the TCR breadth and depth analyses, may have been underestimated.

Assay used: immunoSEQ multiplex PCR; TCRdb lists only in-frame clones, some missing. In the table there are hundreds of thousands of clones, about 87% of which are singletons. The CDR3 spans 12 residues. CDR1 and CDR2 (germline): LGHDT, YNNKEL (reference sequence). V shed 4 bases and J shed 1 base, with 1 base lying between them. Treatment described: about 20 received Ad26.COV2.S at low or high dose, single or two shots; five or six received placebo; per-sample allocation not given. Sampling occurred on day 63 after the first vaccine or placebo injection. This receptor was identified in a person between 18 and 59 years old who received the Ad26.COV2.S COVID-19 vaccine or a placebo. The chain combines TRBV3-1 (or the pseudogene TRBV3-2) with TRBJ2-2; no firm D call. The sample in question was peripheral blood, obtained in a trial of Ad26.COV2.S vaccine versus placebo. CDR3 loop: CASSRNTGELFF. In nucleotides, the CDR3 is TGTGCCAGCAGCCGGAACACCGGGGAGCTGTTTTTT.